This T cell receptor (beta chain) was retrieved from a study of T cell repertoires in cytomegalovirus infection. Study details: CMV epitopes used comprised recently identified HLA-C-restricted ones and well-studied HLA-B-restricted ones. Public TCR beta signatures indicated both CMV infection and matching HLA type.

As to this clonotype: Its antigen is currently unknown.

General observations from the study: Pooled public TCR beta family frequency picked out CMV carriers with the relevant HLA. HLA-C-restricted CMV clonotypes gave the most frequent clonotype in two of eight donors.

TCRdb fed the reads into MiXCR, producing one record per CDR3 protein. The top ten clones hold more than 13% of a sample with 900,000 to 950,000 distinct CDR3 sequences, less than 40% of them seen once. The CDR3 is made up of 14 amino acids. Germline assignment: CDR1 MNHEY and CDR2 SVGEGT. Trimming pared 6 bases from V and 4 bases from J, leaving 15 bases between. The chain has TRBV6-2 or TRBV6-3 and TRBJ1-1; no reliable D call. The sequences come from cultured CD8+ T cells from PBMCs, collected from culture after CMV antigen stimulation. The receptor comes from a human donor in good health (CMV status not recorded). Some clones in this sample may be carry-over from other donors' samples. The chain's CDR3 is CASSAAGRVTEAFF. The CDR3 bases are TGTGCCAGCAGCGCAGCGGGGAGGGTCACTGAAGCTTTCTTT.